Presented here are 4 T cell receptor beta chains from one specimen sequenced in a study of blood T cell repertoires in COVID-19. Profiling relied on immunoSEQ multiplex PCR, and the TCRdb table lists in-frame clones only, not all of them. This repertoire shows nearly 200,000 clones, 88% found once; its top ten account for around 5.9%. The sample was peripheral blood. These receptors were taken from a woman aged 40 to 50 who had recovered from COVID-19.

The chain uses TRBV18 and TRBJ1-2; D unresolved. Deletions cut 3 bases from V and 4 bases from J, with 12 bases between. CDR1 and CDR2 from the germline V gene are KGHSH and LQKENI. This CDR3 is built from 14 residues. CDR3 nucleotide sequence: TGTGCCAGCTCACCCGAGTCAGGAGGCTATGGCTACACCTTC. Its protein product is CASSPESGGYGYTF. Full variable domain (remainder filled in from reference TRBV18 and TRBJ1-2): NAGVMQNPRHLVRRRGQEARLRCSPMKGHSHVYWYRQLPEEGLKFMVYLQKENIIDESGMPKERFSAEFPKEGPSILRIQQVVRGDSAAYFCASSPESGGYGYTFGSGTRLTVV.

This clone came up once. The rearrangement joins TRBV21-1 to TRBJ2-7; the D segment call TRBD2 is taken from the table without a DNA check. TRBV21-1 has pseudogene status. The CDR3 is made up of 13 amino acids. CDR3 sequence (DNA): TGTGCCAGCAGCAAAGTCGGTAGCTACGAGCAGTACTTC. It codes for CASSKVGSYEQYF.

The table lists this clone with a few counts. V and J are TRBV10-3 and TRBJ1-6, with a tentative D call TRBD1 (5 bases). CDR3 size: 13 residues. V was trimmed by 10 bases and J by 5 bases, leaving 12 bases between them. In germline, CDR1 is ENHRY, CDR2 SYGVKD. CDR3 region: CATETGNNSPLHF. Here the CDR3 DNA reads TGTGCCACCGAAACAGGCAATAATTCACCCCTCCACTTT.

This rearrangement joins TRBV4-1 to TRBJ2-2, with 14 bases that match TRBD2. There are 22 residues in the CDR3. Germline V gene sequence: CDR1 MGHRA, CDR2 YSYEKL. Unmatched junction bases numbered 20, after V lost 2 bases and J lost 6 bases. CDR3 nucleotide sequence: TGCGCCAGCAGCCAAATTTATCACCCGGGACTAGCGGGAGAGGGGGGACCCGGGGAGCTGTTTTTT. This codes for CASSQIYHPGLAGEGGPGELFF.